A selection of T cell receptor beta chains follows, all from one sample in a study of metastatic and nonmetastatic thyroid tumors. MiXCR re-clonotyped the PCR reads for TCRdb. The top ten hold about a quarter of the sample, which has approximately 24,000 clones, 20% to 25% seen once. The sequenced sample was blood. The receptors were sampled from a male donor with papillary thyroid cancer or a benign thyroid nodule (not recorded which). Some clones in this sample may be carry-over from other donors' samples. Both conserved end residues are part of each CDR3. A D gene is named only where the DNA matches it firmly. The size field is filled for only some rows; it gives once, few, many or a size class.

>17|TRBJ2-1|TRBD2|many|TRBV4-3
TGCGCCAGCAGCCAAGGTCTAGAAGCGGGGTTTGTAGTTGGCCAGTTCTTC
CASSQGLEAGFVVGQFF
>14|TRBJ2-7|.|.|TRBV28
TGTGCCAGCAGTCCCGGGACCCCTTCCTACGAGCAGTACTTC
CASSPGTPSYEQYF
>15|TRBJ1-5|TRBD1|many|TRBV6-1
TGTGCCAGCAGTCGAACGACAGGGTACAATCAGCCCCAGCATTTT
CASSRTTGYNQPQHF
>14|TRBJ1-5|.|many|TRBV9
TGTGCCAGCAGCGTCGGGAGCGGGGGTCAGCCCCAGCATTTT
CASSVGSGGQPQHF
>17|TRBJ2-1|.|many|TRBV2
TGTGCCAGCAGTCCCTTACAACCGGGACACCTGTACAATGAGCAGTTCTTC
CASSPLQPGHLYNEQFF
>14|TRBJ1-2|.|many|TRBV20-1
TGCAGTGCTACTGAAGGGAGCTTTAACTATGGCTACACCTTC
CSATEGSFNYGYTF
>13|TRBJ1-1|.|many|TRBV11-2
TGTGCCAGCAGCTTCGGGGGGCACACTGAAGCTTTCTTT
CASSFGGHTEAFF
>13|TRBJ2-7|TRBD1|.|TRBV5-1
TGCGCCAGGATTCCAGGGGGCGCGAACGAGCAGTACTTC
CARIPGGANEQYF
>16|TRBJ2-7|.|many|TRBV11-1
TGTGCCAGCAGCTTAGTTGGGGCTGGGAGCTCCTACGAGCAGTACTTC
CASSLVGAGSSYEQYF
>18|TRBJ2-3|TRBD2|many|TRBV6-1
TGTGCCAGCAGTGACGGGACTAGCGGGATGTCGGGTTTAGATACGCAGTATTTT
CASSDGTSGMSGLDTQYF
>11|TRBJ1-4|.|few|TRBV2
TGTGCCGGCAGCCCCCAGGAAAAACTGTTTTTT
CAGSPQEKLFF
>14|TRBJ2-5|TRBD2|many|TRBV20-1
TGCAGTGCGCGTAGCGGGGGGGCCGAGGAGACCCAGTACTTC
CSARSGGAEETQYF
>13|TRBJ2-7|.|many|TRBV18
TGTGCCAGCTCACCAGGGGTTCAGTACGAGCAGTACTTC
CASSPGVQYEQYF
>13|TRBJ2-5|.|many|TRBV11-3
TGTGCCAGCAGCTTAGTGCGTCAAGAGACCCAGTACTTC
CASSLVRQETQYF
>9|TRBJ2-3|TRBD2|many|TRBV20-1
TGCAGTCCGGGGGGAACGCAGTATTTT
CSPGGTQYF
>14|TRBJ1-4|.|many|TRBV15
TGTGCCACCAGCAGACAGGGGTTTGGTGAAAAACTGTTTTTT
CATSRQGFGEKLFF
>15|TRBJ2-2|.|many|TRBV6-1
TGTGCCAGCAGTCCGGGAGCGCTGAACACCGGGGAGCTGTTTTTT
CASSPGALNTGELFF
>16|TRBJ2-1|.|many|TRBV27
TGTGCCAGCAGTTTATACCAGGGTAGCTCGTACAATGAGCAGTTCTTC
CASSLYQGSSYNEQFF
>14|TRBJ2-1|.|.|TRBV7-6
TGTGCCAGCAGCTTAGAGCAGGGGCCCTATGAGCAGTTCTTC
CASSLEQGPYEQFF
>17|TRBJ2-2|TRBD2|.|TRBV6-1
TGTGCCAGCAGTGAAGGTCTGCTAGCGGGAGTGACCGGGGAGCTGTTTTTT
CASSEGLLAGVTGELFF
>15|TRBJ1-1|.|.|TRBV24-1
TGTGCCACCAGTTATCCGACAGGACCGAACACTGAAGCTTTCTTC
CATSYPTGPNTEAFF
>13|TRBJ1-5|.|many|TRBV2
TGTGCCAGCAGTGTTTATAGCAATCAGCCCCAGCATTTT
CASSVYSNQPQHF
>14|TRBJ1-1|TRBD1|many|TRBV20-1
TGCAGTGCTAGTTCCCGGACAGGGAACACTGAAGCTTTCTTT
CSASSRTGNTEAFF
>14|TRBJ2-7|TRBD1|.|TRBV6-1
TGTGCCAACAGGCCTGGGACAGATTCCTACGAGCAGTACTTC
CANRPGTDSYEQYF
>13|TRBJ1-2|TRBD1|.|TRBV20-1
TGCAGTGCTGCCCTCTTGACAGGGTATGGCTACACCTTC
CSAALLTGYGYTF
>12|TRBJ1-2|.|many|TRBV10-3
TGTGCCATCAGCTCGACGGCCTATGGCTACACCTTC
CAISSTAYGYTF
>13|TRBJ2-5|.|many|TRBV4-1
TGCGCCAGCAGCCAAATTCTGGGGGAGACCCAGTACTTC
CASSQILGETQYF
>13|TRBJ1-1|.|many|TRBV6-1
TGTGCCAGCAGGACAGGATTAATAACTGAAGCTTTCTTT
CASRTGLITEAFF
>17|TRBJ2-1|TRBD2|many|TRBV20-1
TGCAGTGCCCGATTAATATTAGCGGGAGGTGGGTACAATGAGCAGTTCTTC
CSARLILAGGGYNEQFF
>14|TRBJ1-1|.|many|TRBV4-2
TGTGCCAGCAGCCAACAGGGCACGAACACTGAAGCTTTCTTT
CASSQQGTNTEAFF
>14|TRBJ2-1|TRBD1|many|TRBV5-1
TGCGCCAGCAGCGATGGACAGGGATACAATGAGCAGTTCTTC
CASSDGQGYNEQFF
>13|TRBJ1-1|.|many|TRBV2
TGTGCCAGCAACGGGAATACAGGCACTGAAGCTTTCTTT
CASNGNTGTEAFF
>16|TRBJ2-7|TRBD2|many|TRBV4-2
TGTGCCAGCAGCCAAGACTGGCTAGCGGGAGTACACGAGCAGTACTTC
CASSQDWLAGVHEQYF
>18|TRBJ1-2|TRBD1|many|TRBV11-2
TGTGCCAGCAGCTTGGAGAGGGGGCCCGGGACAGGGAGCTATGGCTACACCTTC
CASSLERGPGTGSYGYTF
>14|TRBJ2-7|.|.|TRBV20-1
TGCAGTGCTAGACCCGGGACTGGCACCTACGAGCAGTACTTC
CSARPGTGTYEQYF
>17|TRBJ2-7|TRBD2|many|TRBV9
TGTGCCAGCAGCCCTGGACTAGCGGGAGGCTTTCTGGGGGAGCAGTACTTC
CASSPGLAGGFLGEQYF
>14|TRBJ1-4|TRBD1|many|TRBV3-1
TGTGCCAGCGGGACAGGGGGTCCCCGGGGGAAACTGTTTTTT
CASGTGGPRGKLFF
>15|TRBJ2-7|.|many|TRBV18
TGTGCCAGCTCACCAAATTTTCCTAACTCCTACGAGCAGTACTTC
CASSPNFPNSYEQYF
>13|TRBJ2-7|.|many|TRBV27
TGTGCCAGCAGTTTGTCTGGCCTGTACGAGCAGTACTTC
CASSLSGLYEQYF
>16|TRBJ1-1|TRBD1|many|TRBV5-5
TGTGCCAGCGACTCGACAGGGATAGTCGCAGCCACTGAAGCTTTCTTT
CASDSTGIVAATEAFF
>16|TRBJ1-5|TRBD1|.|TRBV29-1
TGCAGCGTTGGACCCATCAGGGGGAGTAGCAATCAGCCCCAGCATTTT
CSVGPIRGSSNQPQHF